This section outlines one T cell receptor (beta chain) sequence together with its context. Its antigen is not identified. This could be a read error, since a much larger clone is one nucleotide away. Molecular barcoded adaptors covering alpha/delta and beta/gamma chains were used on around 370 ng RNA. MiXCR, applied by TCRdb to the reads, yields one record per CDR3 protein. The sample carries roughly 93,000 distinct CDR3 sequences, roughly a fifth recorded once. The data belong to a study of read filtering for tumor transcriptome and immune sequencing. The overall study: TCR-mapped reads were about 4 to 10.27 million with IR-seq versus about 75 to 1,400 with RNA-seq. Study-wide points: Single-read clonotypes: roughly 82% of IR-seq clonotypes (around 3.4% of reads), roughly 73% of RNA-seq clonotypes (around 48% of reads).

Sampling of bone marrow took place during active disease in every patient. The CDR3 consists of 13 residues. CDR1 is DFQATT, CDR2 SNEGSKA, per germline (reference sequence). The V and J genes are TRBV20-1 and TRBJ2-7; no reliable D call. The sequence was collected from a donor aged 40 or over with multiple myeloma. The sample comprised a population of CD138-negative cells sorted from bone marrow. CDR3 coding DNA: TGCAGTGCTAGAGATTGGGCCTCCTACGAGCCGTACTTC. This encodes CSARDWASYEPYF.